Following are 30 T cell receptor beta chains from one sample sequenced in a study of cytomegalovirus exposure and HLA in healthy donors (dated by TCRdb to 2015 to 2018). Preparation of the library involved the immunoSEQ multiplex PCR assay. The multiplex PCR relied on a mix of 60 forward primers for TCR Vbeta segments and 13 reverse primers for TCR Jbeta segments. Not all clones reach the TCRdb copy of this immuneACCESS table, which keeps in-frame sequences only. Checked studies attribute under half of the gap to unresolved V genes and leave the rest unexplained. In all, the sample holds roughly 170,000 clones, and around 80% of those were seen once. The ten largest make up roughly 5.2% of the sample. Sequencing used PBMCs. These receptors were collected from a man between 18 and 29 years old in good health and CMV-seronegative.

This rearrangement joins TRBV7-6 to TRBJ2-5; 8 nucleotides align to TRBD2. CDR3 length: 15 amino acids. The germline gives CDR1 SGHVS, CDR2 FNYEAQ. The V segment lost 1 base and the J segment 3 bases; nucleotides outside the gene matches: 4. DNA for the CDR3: TGTGCCAGCAGCTTAGGCTTTAGCGGGGAAGAGACCCAGTACTTC. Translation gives CASSLGFSGEETQYF.

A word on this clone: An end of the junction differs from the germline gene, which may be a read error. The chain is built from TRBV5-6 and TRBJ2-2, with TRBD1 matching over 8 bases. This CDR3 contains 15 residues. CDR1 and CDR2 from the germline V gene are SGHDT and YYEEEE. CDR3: CASSLTGGNPGELFF. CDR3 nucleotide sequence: TGTGCCAGCAGCTTGACAGGGGGGAACCCCGGGGAGCTGTTTTTT.

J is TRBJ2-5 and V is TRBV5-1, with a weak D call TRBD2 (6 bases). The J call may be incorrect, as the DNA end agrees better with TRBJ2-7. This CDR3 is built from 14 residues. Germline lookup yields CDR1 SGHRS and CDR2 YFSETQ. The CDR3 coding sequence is TGCGCCAGCAGCTTGGCCCCGACTAGCTACGAGCAGTACTTC. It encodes CASSLAPTSYEQYF.

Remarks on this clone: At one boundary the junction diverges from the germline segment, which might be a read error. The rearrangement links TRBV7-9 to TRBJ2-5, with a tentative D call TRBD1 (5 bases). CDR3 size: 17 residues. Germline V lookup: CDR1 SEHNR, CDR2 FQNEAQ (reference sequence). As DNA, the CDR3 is TGTTCCAGCAGCTTAGCCAATGACATAAGGGGAATGGGGACCCAGTACTTC. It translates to CSSSLANDIRGMGTQYF. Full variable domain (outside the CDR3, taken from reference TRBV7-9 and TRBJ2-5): DTGVSQNPRHKITKRGQNVTFRCDPISEHNRLYWYRQTLGQGPEFLTYFQNEAQLEKSRLLSDRFSAERPKGSFSTLEIQRTEQGDSAMYLCSSSLANDIRGMGTQYFGPGTRLLVL.

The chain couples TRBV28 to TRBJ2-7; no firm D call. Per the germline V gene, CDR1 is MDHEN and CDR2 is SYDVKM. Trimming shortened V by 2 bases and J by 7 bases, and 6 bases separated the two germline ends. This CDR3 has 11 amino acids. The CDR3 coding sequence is TGTGCCAGCAGTTTAAAGAGGGAGCAGTACTTC. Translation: CASSLKREQYF.

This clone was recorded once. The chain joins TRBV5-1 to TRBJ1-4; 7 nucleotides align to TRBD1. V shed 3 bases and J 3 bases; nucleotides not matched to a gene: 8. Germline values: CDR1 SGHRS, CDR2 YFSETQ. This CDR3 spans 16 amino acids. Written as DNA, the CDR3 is TGCGCCAGCAGCTCAAGGACAGGAGAAGCTAATGAAAAACTGTTTTTT. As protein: CASSSRTGEANEKLFF.

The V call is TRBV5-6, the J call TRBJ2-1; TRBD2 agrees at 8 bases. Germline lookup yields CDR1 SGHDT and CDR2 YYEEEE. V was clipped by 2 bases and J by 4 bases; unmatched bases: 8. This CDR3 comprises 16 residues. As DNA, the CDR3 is TGTGCCAGCAGCTTTGGGGCGGGGGGTCCGTACAATGAGCAGTTCTTC. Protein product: CASSFGAGGPYNEQFF.

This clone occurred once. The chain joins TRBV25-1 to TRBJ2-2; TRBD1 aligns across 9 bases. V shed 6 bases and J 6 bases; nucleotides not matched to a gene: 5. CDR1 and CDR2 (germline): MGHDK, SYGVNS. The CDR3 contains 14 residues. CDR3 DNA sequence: TGTGCCAGCAGGTTGACAGGGGGATCCGGGGAGCTGTTTTTT. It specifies CASRLTGGSGELFF.

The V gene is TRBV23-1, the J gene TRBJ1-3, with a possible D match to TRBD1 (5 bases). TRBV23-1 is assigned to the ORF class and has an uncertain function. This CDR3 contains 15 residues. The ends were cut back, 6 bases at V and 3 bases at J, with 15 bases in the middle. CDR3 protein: CASSTGGGCGNTIYF. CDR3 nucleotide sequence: TGCGCCAGCAGCACCGGGGGGGGATGTGGAAACACCATATATTTT.

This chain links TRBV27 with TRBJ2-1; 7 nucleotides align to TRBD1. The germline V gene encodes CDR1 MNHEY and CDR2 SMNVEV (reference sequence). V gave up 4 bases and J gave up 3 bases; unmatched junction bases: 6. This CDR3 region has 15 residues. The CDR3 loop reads CASSWQGVFYNEQFF. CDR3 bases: TGTGCCAGCAGTTGGCAGGGGGTATTCTACAATGAGCAGTTCTTC.

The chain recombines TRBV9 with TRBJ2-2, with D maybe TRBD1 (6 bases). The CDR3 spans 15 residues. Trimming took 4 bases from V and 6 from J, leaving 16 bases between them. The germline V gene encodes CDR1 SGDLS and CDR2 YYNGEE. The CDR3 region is CASSLQGFNPGELFF. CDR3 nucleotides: TGTGCCAGCAGCCTACAGGGTTTTAATCCCGGGGAGCTGTTTTTT.

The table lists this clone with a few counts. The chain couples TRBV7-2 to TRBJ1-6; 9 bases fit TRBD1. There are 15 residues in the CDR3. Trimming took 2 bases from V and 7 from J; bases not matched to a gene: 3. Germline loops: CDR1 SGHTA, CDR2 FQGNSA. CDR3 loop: CASSLIGTGNSPLHF. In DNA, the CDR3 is TGTGCCAGCAGCTTAATCGGGACAGGGAATTCACCCCTCCACTTT.

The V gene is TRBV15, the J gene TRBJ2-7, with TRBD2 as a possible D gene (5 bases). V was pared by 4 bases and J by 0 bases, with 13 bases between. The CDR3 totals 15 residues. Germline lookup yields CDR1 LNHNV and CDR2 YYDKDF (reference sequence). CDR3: CATSKVERSSYEQYF. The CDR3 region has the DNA TGTGCCACCAGCAAGGTTGAGCGGAGCTCCTACGAGCAGTACTTC.

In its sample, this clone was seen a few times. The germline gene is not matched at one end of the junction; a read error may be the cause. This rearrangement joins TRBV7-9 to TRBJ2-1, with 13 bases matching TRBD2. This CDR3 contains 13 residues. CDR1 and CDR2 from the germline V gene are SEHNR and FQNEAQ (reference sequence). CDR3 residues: CSSSLMGTSGTFF. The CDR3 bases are TGTTCCAGCAGCTTAATGGGGACTAGCGGGACGTTCTTC.

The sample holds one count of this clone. In DNA form, the CDR3 reads TGTGCCAGCAGCTTGTCGGTTCAGGGCCACGAGCAGTACTTC. Translated: CASSLSVQGHEQYF. The rearrangement links TRBV5-8 to TRBJ2-7; the D gene is possibly TRBD1 (5 bases). CDR1 is SGHTS and CDR2 is YDEGEE in the germline V gene. The CDR3 has 14 amino acids. V was pared by 1 base and J by 5 bases, with 13 bases between.

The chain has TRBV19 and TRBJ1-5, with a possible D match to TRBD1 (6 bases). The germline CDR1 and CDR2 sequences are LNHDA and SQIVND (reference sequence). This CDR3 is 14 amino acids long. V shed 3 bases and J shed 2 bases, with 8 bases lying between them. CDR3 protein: CASSINRGNQPQHF. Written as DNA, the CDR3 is TGTGCCAGTAGTATCAACAGGGGCAATCAGCCCCAGCATTTT.

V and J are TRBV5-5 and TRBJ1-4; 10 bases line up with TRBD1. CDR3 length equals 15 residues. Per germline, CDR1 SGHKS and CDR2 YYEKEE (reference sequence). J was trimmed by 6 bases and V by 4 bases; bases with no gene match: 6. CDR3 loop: CASSATGTGDEKLFF. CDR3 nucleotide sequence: TGTGCCAGCAGCGCAACCGGGACAGGGGATGAAAAACTGTTTTTT.

CDR3 sequence: CAISEFKLNTEAFF. As DNA, the CDR3 is TGTGCCATCAGTGAGTTTAAGCTGAACACTGAAGCTTTCTTT. The V and J genes are TRBV10-3 and TRBJ1-1; D gene uncertain. CDR1 is ENHRY, CDR2 SYGVKD, per germline. The length of the CDR3 is 14 residues. V was clipped by 1 base and J by 0 bases, with 6 bases between them.

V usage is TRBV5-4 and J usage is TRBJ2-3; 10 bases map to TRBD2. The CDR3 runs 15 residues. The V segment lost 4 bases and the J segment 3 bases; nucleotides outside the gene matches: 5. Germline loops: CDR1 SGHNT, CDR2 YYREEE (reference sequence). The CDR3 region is CASSNLAGVTDTQYF. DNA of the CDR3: TGTGCCAGCAGCAATCTAGCGGGAGTAACAGATACGCAGTATTTT.

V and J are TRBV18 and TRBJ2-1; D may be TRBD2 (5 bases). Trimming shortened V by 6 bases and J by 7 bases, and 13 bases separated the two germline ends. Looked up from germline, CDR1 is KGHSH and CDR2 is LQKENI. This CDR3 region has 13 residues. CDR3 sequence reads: CASSQGRGNEQFF. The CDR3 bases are TGTGCCAGCTCGCAAGGAAGAGGGAATGAGCAGTTCTTC.

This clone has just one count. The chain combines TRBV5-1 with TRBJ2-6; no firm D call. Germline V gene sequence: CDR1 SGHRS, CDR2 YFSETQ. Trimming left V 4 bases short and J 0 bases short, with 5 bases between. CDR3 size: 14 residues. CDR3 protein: CASSVDSGANVLTF. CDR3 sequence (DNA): TGCGCCAGCAGCGTAGACTCTGGGGCCAACGTCCTGACTTTC.

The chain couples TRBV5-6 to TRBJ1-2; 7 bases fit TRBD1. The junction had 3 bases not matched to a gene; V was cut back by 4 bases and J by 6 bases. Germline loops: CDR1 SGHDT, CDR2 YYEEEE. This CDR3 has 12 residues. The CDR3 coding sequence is TGTGCCAGCAGCCCTGGACAGGATGGCTACACCTTC. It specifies CASSPGQDGYTF.

The CDR3 reads CASSVLRFWDRGNEQYF. Written as DNA, the CDR3 is TGTGCCAGCAGTGTATTGCGGTTCTGGGACAGGGGGAACGAGCAGTACTTC. V is TRBV2 and J is TRBJ2-7, with 11 positions matching TRBD1. The ends lost 4 bases at V and 5 bases at J; junction bases unmatched: 13. The germline gives CDR1 SNHLY, CDR2 FYNNEI. This CDR3 region has 17 residues.

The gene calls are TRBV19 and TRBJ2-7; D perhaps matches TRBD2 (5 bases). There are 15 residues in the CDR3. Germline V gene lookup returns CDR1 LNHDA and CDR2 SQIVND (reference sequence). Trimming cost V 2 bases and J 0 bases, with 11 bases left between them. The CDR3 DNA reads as TGTGCCAGTAGTATAAGCGGCGGAATCTCCTACGAGCAGTACTTC. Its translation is CASSISGGISYEQYF.

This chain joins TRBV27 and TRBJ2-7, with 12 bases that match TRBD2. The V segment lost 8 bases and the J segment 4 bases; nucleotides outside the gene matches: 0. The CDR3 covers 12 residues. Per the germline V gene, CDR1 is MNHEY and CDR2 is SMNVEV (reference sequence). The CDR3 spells CASGTSGYEQYF. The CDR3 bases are TGTGCCAGCGGGACTAGCGGGTACGAGCAGTACTTC.

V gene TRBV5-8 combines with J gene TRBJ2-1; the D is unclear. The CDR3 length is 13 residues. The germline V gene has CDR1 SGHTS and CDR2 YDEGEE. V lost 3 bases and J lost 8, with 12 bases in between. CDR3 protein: CASSSTTPYEQFF. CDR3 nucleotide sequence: TGTGCCAGCAGCTCGACAACCCCATATGAGCAGTTCTTC.

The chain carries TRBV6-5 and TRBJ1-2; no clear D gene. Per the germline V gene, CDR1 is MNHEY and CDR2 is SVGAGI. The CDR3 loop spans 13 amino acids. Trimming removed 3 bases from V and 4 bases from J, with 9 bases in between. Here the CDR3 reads CASSYSHSYGYTF. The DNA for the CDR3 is TGTGCCAGCAGTTATTCCCATAGCTATGGCTACACCTTC.

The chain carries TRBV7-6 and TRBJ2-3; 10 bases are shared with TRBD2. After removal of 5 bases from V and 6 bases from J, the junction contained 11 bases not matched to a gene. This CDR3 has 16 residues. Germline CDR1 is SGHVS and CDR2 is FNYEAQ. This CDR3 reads CASSQKRGGGADTQYF. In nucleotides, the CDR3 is TGTGCCAGCAGCCAAAAGCGGGGGGGAGGGGCGGATACGCAGTATTTT.

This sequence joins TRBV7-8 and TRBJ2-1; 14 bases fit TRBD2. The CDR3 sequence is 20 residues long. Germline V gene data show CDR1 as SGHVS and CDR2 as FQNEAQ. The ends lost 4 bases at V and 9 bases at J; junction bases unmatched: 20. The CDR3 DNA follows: TGTGCCAGCAGCTCCGTAGGATCCATGACTAGCGGGGGGGCTGGGGGTGAGCAGTTCTTC. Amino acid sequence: CASSSVGSMTSGGAGGEQFF.

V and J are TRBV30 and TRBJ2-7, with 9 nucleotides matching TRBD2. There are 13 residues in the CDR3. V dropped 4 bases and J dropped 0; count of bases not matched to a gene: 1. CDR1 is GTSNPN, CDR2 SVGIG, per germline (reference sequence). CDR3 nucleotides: TGTGCCTGGAAGACTAGCGGCTCCTACGAGCAGTACTTC. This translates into CAWKTSGSYEQYF.